This TCR beta chain was identified during a study of T-cell reconstitution after alpha-beta-depleted transplantation in children. Notes on the study in general: Several hundred rapidly expanded clones from non-depleted graft cells reportedly supplied alpha-beta T cells about two months post-transplant. Some patients showed high day-60 TCRbeta diversity, which derived from surviving recipient T cells and thymic progenitors. Fresh T-cell production supplied most of the T-cell counts and diversity seen one year after transplant.

Trimming left V 3 bases short and J 0 bases short, with 9 bases between. This CDR3 is built from 15 residues. Concerning this clonotype: The antigen is undetermined.

The library targeted TCRbeta and was prepared with unique molecular identifiers. TCRdb reprocessed the PCR reads via MiXCR and lists one record per CDR3 protein. Of about 980,000 distinct CDR3 sequences in the sample, roughly 29% are singletons; the top ten hold about 28%. The sequenced sample was PBMCs, mostly from graft donor cells, obtained 360 days after TCRalphabeta/CD19-depleted stem cell transplant. The chain couples TRBV12-3 or TRBV12-4 to TRBJ1-5; D is possibly TRBD1 (5 bases). This sequence was found in a boy less than two years old who had a stem cell transplant for SCID, so the T cells may come from the graft donor. As DNA, the CDR3 is TGTGCCAGCAGTTTCTCGGGGACTAGCAATCAGCCCCAGCATTTT. This codes for CASSFSGTSNQPQHF.